This T cell receptor beta chain came from a study of cytomegalovirus exposure and HLA in healthy donors. As to this clone: Other DNA sequences from this sample encode an identical CDR3 as well.

Use of 60 Vbeta and 13 Jbeta primers characterized the PCR. Sequencing used immunoSEQ multiplex PCR; TCRdb keeps in-frame clones, though not all of them. The table includes 90,000 to 150,000 clones, approximately 80% detected once. The germline gives CDR1 SGHRS, CDR2 YFSETQ. The CDR3 sequence is 13 residues long. The V and J ends lost 3 bases and 7 bases respectively, with 10 bases between them. The sample comprised PBMCs. This sequence originates from a man aged 35-49 years in good health and CMV-seropositive. The genes are TRBV5-1 and TRBJ2-2; D is perhaps TRBD1 (5 bases). The CDR3: CASSWTFHGELFF. Written as DNA, the CDR3 is TGCGCCAGCAGCTGGACATTCCACGGGGAGCTGTTTTTT.